This T cell receptor (beta chain) was identified in a study of cytomegalovirus exposure and HLA in healthy donors (dated by TCRdb to the late 2010s). As for the study more broadly: An earlier analysis of approximately 590 of the donors reported 250 to 300 Gb of sequence data and roughly 110 million unique TCR beta sequences from roughly 180 million T cells. An early release that covered about 600 HLA-typed donors contained around 300 gigabases of sequencing data and 75 million to 100 million unique TCR sequences. Of the 300 to 500 genotyped donors, more than 75% were placed in the genetic ancestry cluster associated with self-reported Caucasian donors. The study was designed to test whether signatures of past pathogen exposure could be identified by cataloging public T cell receptors. Using immunosequencing, the study profiled T cell repertoires from approximately 700 subjects and related those repertoires to cytomegalovirus serostatus. In addition to the first cohort of around 670 subjects, a separate validation cohort of approximately 110 different subjects was used. To predict cytomegalovirus infection status, the study combined high-throughput TCR immunosequencing, statistical association of individual TCRs with disease status, and machine learning. A later analysis re-analyzed previously published TCR beta repertoires from several hundred donors and added high-resolution HLA genotyping to study TCR occurrence patterns. Rather than drawing on any new phenotypic data, the later analysis identified candidate immune exposures from TCR beta sequences and the way those sequences occurred across donors. An earlier analysis of some 500 of the donors applied high-throughput TCR beta sequencing to assess whether each TCR beta V gene segment acted as functional or pseudogenic. Donor age, sex, ethnicity and CMV serostatus were compiled alongside the repertoire data. A later genetic analysis took genome-wide SNP genotypes for 398 of the 666 donors and used that subset as a discovery cohort. All discovery cohort repertoires had been generated using a single sequencing platform. HLA typing included class I and class II loci at four-digit resolution. The number of donors typed differed by locus, with roughly 620-630 for A, B, C, DRB1 and DQB1, more than 500 for DQA1, approximately 580 for DPA1, and 450 to 480 for DPB1. Roughly five DR-DQ haplotypes were handled as single units for association and clustering, since linkage in the cohort was strong. Across 398 genotyped donors of the cohort, an average of about 250,000 unique TCR beta nucleotide sequences per donor were sequenced, and 15% to 20% of those sequences were non-productive.

The library was made by the immunoSEQ multiplex PCR assay. A mixture of 60 forward primers for TCR Vbeta segments and 13 reverse primers for TCR Jbeta segments was used in the multiplex PCR. Amplification of the CDR3 region of rearranged TCR beta genes was performed with a multiplex PCR assay on genomic DNA. The Illumina HiSeq System was used to sequence the amplified TCR beta libraries as 87-base-pair reads. Under the source paper's analysis protocol: In a later analysis, 77 million or so unique TCR beta chains were counted across the approximately 620 repertoires, and roughly 11 million of these chains were shared by at least two donors. Raw reads were error-corrected and collapsed into unique sequences with a nearest-neighbor algorithm that merged closely related sequences to remove PCR and sequencing errors. CDR3 sequences were aligned to IMGT reference sequences to assign V, D and J gene segments. Each retained sequence needed at least a six-nucleotide match to both a V gene segment and a J gene segment. A rearrangement was called productive if the CDR3 had no stop codons and remained in frame with V and J, and every other rearrangement was called non-productive. Following IMGT convention, CDR3 was defined as the stretch from the second conserved V-encoded cysteine to the conserved J-encoded phenylalanine. The earlier analysis of some 540 of the donors excluded any sequence lacking an unambiguous match to a single V gene segment. In an earlier analysis of 587 of the donors, V segments were called functional above 56.7% productive rearrangements and were called segregating when the between-donor standard deviation exceeded 5%. A statistical classification framework was developed to diagnose cytomegalovirus status using the catalog of TCR beta chain sequences. A later analysis assigned V and J genes by comparing TCR nucleotide sequences with IMGT/GENE-DB human TR gene sequences. In a later analysis, CDR3 sequences and most-parsimonious VDJ recombination scenarios were assigned using the TCRdist pipeline. In a later analysis, every TCR beta chain was defined by the combination of its CDR3 amino acid sequence and its V-gene family, and reads without a unique V-gene family were dropped. A later analysis removed roughly 590 highly shared, low-generation-probability nucleotide sequences to deal with suspected cross-contamination and a sequencing artifact. In a later analysis, a clonal expansion index was calculated for each public chain from normalized within-repertoire ranks of inferred template counts. In a later analysis, generation probabilities were computed using a VDJ recombination model fitted to out-of-frame rearrangements, and the results were checked against IGoR. A later analysis scored TCR-TCR, TCR-HLA and TCR-CMV co-occurrence with hypergeometric tests, applying a repertoire-size bias correction to TCR pairs. In a later analysis, false discovery rates were estimated by permuting HLA or CMV assignments 20 times. In a later analysis, co-occurring TCRs were grouped with DBSCAN, and TCRdist sequence similarity was added when clustering was performed within HLA-allele-positive subsets. Repertoires with fewer than 30,000 or more than 120,000 public chains were left out of co-occurrence clustering, as were five repertoires with anomalous nucleotide sharing. TCRdb re-hosts the immuneACCESS table, in-frame sequences only. Its copies lack some clones; in the studies checked, an unresolved V gene accounts for under half of them, and the cause for the rest is not known. D and trimming were read from the DNA, whereas the V and J calls and clone size are those reported in that table. The sample's own table lists some 53,000 clones. Together, the top ten hold about 12% of the sample.

The CDR3 starts with the cysteine, ends with the phenylalanine, and has 16 residues. Only the CDR3 portion is preserved as DNA: 48 bases, with reading frame beginning at the first base. V sheds 3 bases and J sheds 10 bases, leaving 19 bases between their ends. According to the germline V gene, CDR1 reads SNHLY and CDR2 reads FYNNEI. On the study overall, not on this receptor specifically: Most TCR sequences were observed very rarely across donors, whereas some public TCRs were present in many individuals. A later analysis found that HLA-associated TCR beta chains were more clonally expanded and had lower generation probabilities than equally common non-associated chains. In a later analysis, TCR association rates were found to vary across HLA loci, with the most associated TCRs seen for DRB1 alleles and the fewest for HLA-C alleles. Compared with the approximately 710-donor mean, donors in an Asian-associated ancestry cluster had fewer N-insertions in productive TCRs, according to a later genetic analysis. Correlated functional status among segregating V segments might be attributable to linkage disequilibrium, but an unknown experimental factor could not be ruled out. A later analysis found that most CMV-associated TCR beta chains appeared HLA-restricted, with HLA associations seemingly driven largely by CMV exposure. A further reported finding was that TCR beta sequences accurately predicted the HLA-A and HLA-B alleles for most subjects in the first cohort. In the study, 150 to 200 TCR beta chains were listed as associated with cytomegalovirus. Specific HLA alleles were associated with over 15,000 TCR beta sequences at a false discovery rate of 0.05 in a later analysis. A cluster of highly shared sequence variants was judged likely to be a technical artifact of the sequencing pipeline. A later genetic analysis associated a missense DCLRE1C variant with V-gene and J-gene trimming of TCR beta chains, and an independent cohort replicated the association. Only TCR beta chains were sequenced in this cohort, and the absence of alpha or paired-chain data limited detectable features. According to a later analysis, parvovirus B19, influenza, CMV and Epstein-Barr virus appeared linked to several top co-occurrence clusters. Broadly in line with IMGT annotations, most TCR beta V segments showed up in productive rearrangements about 90% or about 30% of the time in an earlier analysis of 450 to 750 of the donors. It was suggested by the authors that the approach could potentially be generalized to other disease states and immunological phenotypes. CMV serostatus was the only immune exposure information available for the cohort. Sequencing depth was assumed to be roughly uniform across donors in the presence/absence analyses, though that assumption may not hold. Because HLA typing was unavailable for some donors at each locus, only the typed subset was used in association tests. Because the 87-base-pair reads could not distinguish some IMGT-functional V segments, including TRBV6-2 and TRBV6-3, those segments were excluded. Strong co-occurrence of HLA alleles, especially DR and DQ, made assigning TCR associations to individual alleles difficult. A few of the identified cytomegalovirus-associated TCR beta chains were confirmed in vitro to be specific for cytomegalovirus antigens. Because counts were too low, around 17 rarely observed V segments, including chromosome 9 orphons, were left out of the earlier analysis of about 620 of the donors. The classifier was reported to diagnose cytomegalovirus status with high specificity and sensitivity in both the original cohort and the validation cohort.

Notes on this clone: Its specific antigen is unknown.

The cohort comprised some 680 healthy bone marrow donors. Cohort members were all nominally healthy when sampled, although unrecorded immune exposures were likely present. The donor was CMV seropositive and belonged to the group of 250 to 300 seropositive cohort members. Each donor provided a peripheral blood sample, and peripheral blood mononuclear cells were used for TCR beta sequencing. Genomic DNA extraction from the blood cell samples was performed with the Qiagen DNeasy Blood Extraction Kit. Sequences were obtained from PBMCs. This receptor chain uses TRBV2 and TRBJ1-6; a tentative D call is TRBD1 (6 bases match). The TCR was taken from an older woman in good health and CMV-seropositive. CDR3 sequence: CASSEMSGTIASPLHF. The DNA sequence is given as TGTGCCAGCAGTGAGATGAGCGGGACAATTGCCTCACCCCTCCACTTT.